This T cell receptor beta chain was identified in a study of radiotherapy plus CTLA-4 blockade in lung cancer. Study-level background: Patients showed objective responses in over 15% of cases, and disease control was achieved by 25% to 35%.

Whole-study findings and limits: Response was reportedly best predicted by early blood T cell clone dynamics, with interferon-beta. TCR clones of tumor origin grew in blood after radiotherapy plus ipilimumab.

In regard to this clone: Its antigen is not known.

Repertoires were generated with immunoSEQ multiplex PCR, while TCRdb's copy carries only in-frame clones and drops some. The sample has about 120,000 clones; roughly 80% are singletons. The germline V gene has CDR1 SGHDN and CDR2 FVKESK. Trimming took off 0 bases at V and 0 bases at J, with 9 bases between the two ends. This CDR3 comprises 17 residues. V gene TRBV14 combines with J gene TRBJ1-6; D not resolved. The sample here was peripheral blood, taken from a patient treated with radiotherapy plus ipilimumab. This clonotype was obtained from a human donor with non-small cell lung cancer that progressed on radiotherapy plus ipilimumab. Some clones in this sample may be carry-over from other donors' samples. CDR3 coding DNA: TGTGCCAGCAGCCAAGATGCAGGCCCCTCCTATAATTCACCCCTCCACTTT. It is translated as CASSQDAGPSYNSPLHF.